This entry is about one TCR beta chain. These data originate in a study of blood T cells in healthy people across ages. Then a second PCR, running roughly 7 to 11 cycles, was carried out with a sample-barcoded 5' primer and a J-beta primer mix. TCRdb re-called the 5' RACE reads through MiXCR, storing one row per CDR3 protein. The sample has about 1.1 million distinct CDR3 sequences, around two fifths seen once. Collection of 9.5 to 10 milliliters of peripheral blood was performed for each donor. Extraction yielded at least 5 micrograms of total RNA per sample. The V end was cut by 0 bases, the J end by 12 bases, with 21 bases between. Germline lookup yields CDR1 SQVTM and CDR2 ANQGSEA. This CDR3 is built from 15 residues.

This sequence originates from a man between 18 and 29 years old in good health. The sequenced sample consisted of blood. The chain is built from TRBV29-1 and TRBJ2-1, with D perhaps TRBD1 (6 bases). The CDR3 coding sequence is TGCAGCGTTGAAGATAGGCAGGGGTTTCGGTATGGGCAGTTCTTC. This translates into CSVEDRQGFRYGQFF.